This T cell receptor beta chain was identified during a study of cytomegalovirus exposure and HLA in healthy donors. Regarding the study as a whole: Investigators reported over 150 TCR beta chains as tied to cytomegalovirus.

CDR3 length equals 15 residues. With V trimmed by 1 base and J by 7 bases, 2 bases remained unmatched. Germline lookup yields CDR1 LNHNV and CDR2 YYDKDF (reference sequence). About this clone: The antigen is undetermined.

PCR used 60 Vbeta primers and 13 Jbeta primers. Here immunoSEQ multiplex PCR was the method, and the copy in TCRdb shows in-frame clones only, minus some. This sample carries about 73,000 clones, about 75% of them seen once, and the ten largest clones take roughly 12%. This rearrangement joins TRBV15 to TRBJ1-6, with 9 bases identical to TRBD1. The sequencing input was PBMCs. The clonotype originates from a man in his 70s in good health and CMV-seronegative. The CDR3 coding sequence is TGTGCCACCAGCAGAGGTGGGACAGGGAATTCACCCCTCCACTTT. This codes for CATSRGGTGNSPLHF. The full variable domain, with the rest looked up from reference TRBV15 and TRBJ1-6, is DAMVIQNPRYQVTQFGKPVTLSCSQTLNHNVMYWYQQKSSQAPKLLFHYYDKDFNNEADTPDNFQSRRPNTSFCFLDIRSPGLGDTAMYLCATSRGGTGNSPLHFGNGTRLTVT.